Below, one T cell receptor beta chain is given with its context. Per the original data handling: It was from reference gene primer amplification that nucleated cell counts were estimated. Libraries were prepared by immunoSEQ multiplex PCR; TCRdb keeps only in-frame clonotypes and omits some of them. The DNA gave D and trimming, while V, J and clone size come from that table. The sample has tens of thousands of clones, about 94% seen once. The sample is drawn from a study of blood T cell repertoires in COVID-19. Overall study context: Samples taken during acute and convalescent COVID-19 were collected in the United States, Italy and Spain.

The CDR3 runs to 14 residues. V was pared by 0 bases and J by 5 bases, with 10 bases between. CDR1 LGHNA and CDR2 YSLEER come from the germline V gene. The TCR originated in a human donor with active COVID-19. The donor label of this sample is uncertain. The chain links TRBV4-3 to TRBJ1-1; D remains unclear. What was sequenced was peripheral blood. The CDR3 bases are TGCGCCAGCAGCCAAGATCAGGTATTAACTGAAGCTTTCTTT. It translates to CASSQDQVLTEAFF.